Listed here are 25 T cell receptor beta chains from one sample, sequenced in a study of T cells in Graves' hyperthyroidism and ophthalmopathy. Amplified TCR beta CDR3 regions came from RNA transcripts. Using the HTBI primer set, a first-round RT-PCR was run on the TCR CDR3. MiXCR, run by TCRdb on the multiplex PCR reads, gives a single entry per CDR3 protein. Here the sample spans a few hundred thousand distinct CDR3 sequences, roughly 16% being singletons. Sequenced: blood. These TCRs come from a woman between 40 and 50 years old with Graves' ophthalmopathy.

This clonotype has more than one count but fewer than ten. The rearrangement uses TRBV4-1 and TRBJ1-1, with a weak D call TRBD1 (5 bases). Germline CDR1 reads MGHRA; CDR2 reads YSYEKL. The CDR3 consists of 17 residues. V lost 0 bases and J 4 bases, leaving 18 bases between the germline ends. This chain's CDR3 is CASSQDGMSIGTTEAFF. The CDR3 region has the DNA TGCGCCAGCAGCCAAGATGGGATGTCCATCGGGACCACTGAAGCTTTCTTT.

The V gene is TRBV20-1, the J gene TRBJ1-5; no reliable D call. From germline, CDR1 is DFQATT and CDR2 SNEGSKA (reference sequence). This CDR3 contains 12 residues. V dropped 5 bases and J dropped 7 bases, with 12 bases sitting between them. CDR3: CSALAGEQPQHF. The CDR3 DNA reads TGCAGTGCTCTAGCGGGCGAGCAGCCCCAGCATTTT.

The V and J genes are TRBV5-1 and TRBJ1-2; 8 bases align to TRBD1. V lost 5 bases to trimming and J lost 4 bases; unmatched junction nucleotides: 4. Germline CDR1 and CDR2: SGHRS and YFSETQ. The CDR3 has 13 amino acids. The CDR3 spells CASRAGTGYGYTF. The CDR3 DNA is TGCGCCAGCAGGGCAGGGACAGGCTATGGCTACACCTTC.

V and J are TRBV6-1 and TRBJ1-5; TRBD1 agrees at 10 bases. After removal of 6 bases from V and 2 bases from J, the junction contained 10 bases not matched to a gene. CDR3 length equals 17 residues. Per the germline V gene, CDR1 is MNHNS and CDR2 is SASEGT. This CDR3 reads CASRSTTGTGGNQPQHF. In nucleotides, the CDR3 is TGTGCCAGCAGATCAACGACCGGGACAGGGGGCAATCAGCCCCAGCATTTT.

This clonotype has a handful of counts. V usage is TRBV12-5 and J usage is TRBJ2-1; D not certain. Trimming stripped 5 bases from V and 7 bases from J, with 6 bases between. This CDR3 spans 11 amino acids. Germline-derived CDR1 and CDR2 are LGHNT and FRNRAP. The CDR3 region is CASGPPNEQFF. The DNA of the CDR3 is TGTGCTAGTGGTCCACCTAATGAGCAGTTCTTC.

The chain links TRBV9 to TRBJ1-6; possibly TRBD1 for D (6 bases). The CDR3 covers 17 residues. Germline V lookup: CDR1 SGDLS, CDR2 YYNGEE. V lost 0 bases and J 6 bases, leaving 16 bases between the germline ends. CDR3 protein: CASSVEPGTSTNSPLHF. Here the CDR3 DNA reads TGTGCCAGCAGCGTAGAACCCGGGACATCGACTAATTCACCCCTCCACTTT.

The genes are TRBV19 and TRBJ2-1; D unresolved. CDR1 is LNHDA and CDR2 is SQIVND in the germline V gene (reference sequence). The CDR3 runs 16 residues. V lost 4 bases and J lost 3, with 16 bases in between. CDR3 region: CASSNLGIYVYNEQFF. The CDR3 DNA reads as TGTGCCAGTAGTAATTTGGGAATATATGTCTACAATGAGCAGTTCTTC.

In this sample, this clonotype turned up a few times. V gene TRBV6-1 combines with J gene TRBJ1-3, with TRBD1 as a possible D gene (5 bases). Germline V CDR1 and CDR2: MNHNS, SASEGT. The CDR3 spans 15 residues. Trimming removed 6 bases from V and 9 bases from J, with 21 bases in between. The CDR3 sequence is CASRFRTPSGVTIYF. CDR3 nucleotides: TGTGCCAGCAGGTTCCGGACACCCTCGGGGGTCACCATATATTTT.

This clonotype was seen ten or more times. The chain uses TRBV30 and TRBJ1-1, with TRBD1 as a possible D gene (5 bases). The length of the CDR3 is 14 residues. In germline, CDR1 is GTSNPN, CDR2 SVGIG (reference sequence). Trimming left V 3 bases short and J 2 bases short, with 13 bases between. CDR3 sequence (DNA): TGTGCCTGGAGGGAGGGACTCCATAACACTGAAGCTTTCTTT. Protein product: CAWREGLHNTEAFF.

This clonotype came up a few times. The chain combines TRBV11-2 with TRBJ1-6; D gene unclear. Germline V gives CDR1 SGHAT, CDR2 FQNNGV. Trimming left V 5 bases short and J 4 bases short, with 6 bases between. This CDR3 is 13 amino acids long. In DNA form, the CDR3 reads TGTGCCAGCAGCCCCGCGTATAATTCACCCCTCCACTTT. Amino acid sequence: CASSPAYNSPLHF.

This clonotype was counted ten times or more. The chain has TRBV30 and TRBJ1-6; D is possibly TRBD1 (5 bases). Germline loops: CDR1 GTSNPN, CDR2 SVGIG (reference sequence). The CDR3 loop spans 16 amino acids. Trimming pared 2 bases from V and 10 bases from J, leaving 21 bases between. For the CDR3, the DNA is TGTGCCTGGAGTTACAGAGCCGGGACTACAGACTCACCCCTCCACTTT. Its protein is CAWSYRAGTTDSPLHF.

There are a few counts of this clonotype. This sequence joins TRBV7-9 and TRBJ1-2; TRBD1 aligns across 7 bases. This CDR3 contains 15 residues. The J segment lost 8 bases and the V segment lost 5 bases, leaving 14 bases of the junction unmatched. The germline V gene encodes CDR1 SEHNR and CDR2 FQNEAQ (reference sequence). CDR3 DNA: TGTGCCAGCAGCCGAGTGTTGCAGGGGGGCGAGGGCTACACCTTC. Translating gives CASSRVLQGGEGYTF. The full variable domain, in which reference TRBV7-9 and TRBJ1-2 provide the parts outside the CDR3, is DTGVSQNPRHKITKRGQNVTFRCDPISEHNRLYWYRQTLGQGPEFLTYFQNEAQLEKSRLLSDRFSAERPKGSFSTLEIQRTEQGDSAMYLCASSRVLQGGEGYTFGSGTRLTVV.

In this sample, this clonotype turned up many times. CDR3 nucleotide sequence: TGCAGTGCAACCGGGACAGGGCTCTCCTACGAGCAGTACTTC. Its protein product is CSATGTGLSYEQYF. This chain uses TRBV20-1 with TRBJ2-7; 9 bases line up with TRBD1. J was trimmed by 0 bases and V by 6 bases; bases with no gene match: 6. Germline assignment: CDR1 DFQATT and CDR2 SNEGSKA (reference sequence). The CDR3 contains 14 residues.

This clonotype was seen at least ten times. This rearrangement joins TRBV30 to TRBJ1-2; no definite D call. Trimming removed 0 bases from V and 4 bases from J, with 9 bases in between. CDR1 is GTSNPN, CDR2 SVGIG, per germline (reference sequence). The CDR3 is 13 amino acids. CDR3 loop: CAWSVDGGYGYTF. Written as DNA, the CDR3 is TGTGCCTGGAGTGTGGACGGTGGCTATGGCTACACCTTC. Variable domain in full (rest from reference TRBV30 and TRBJ1-2): SQTIHQWPATLVQPVGSPLSLECTVEGTSNPNLYWYRQAAGRGLQLLFYSVGIGQISSEVPQNLSASRPQDRQFILSSKKLLLSDSGFYLCAWSVDGGYGYTFGSGTRLTVV.

A few counts support this clonotype. V usage is TRBV5-5 and J usage is TRBJ2-3, with 9 positions matching TRBD1. Germline V gene data show CDR1 as SGHKS and CDR2 as YYEKEE (reference sequence). The CDR3 runs to 15 residues. V lost 7 bases to trimming and J lost 7 bases; unmatched junction nucleotides: 13. CDR3 coding DNA: TGTGCCAGCCACCGGGGGACAGGGTCTAGGAATACGCAGTATTTT. It yields the protein CASHRGTGSRNTQYF.

This chain joins TRBV7-2 and TRBJ2-1, with TRBD2 matching over 14 bases. Germline V lookup: CDR1 SGHTA, CDR2 FQGNSA. The CDR3 runs to 16 residues. The trim removed 1 base at V and 7 bases at J, leaving 3 bases unmatched. The CDR3 DNA follows: TGTGCCAGCAGCTTAGGGACTAGCGGGGGGCAAAATGAGCAGTTCTTC. Amino acids: CASSLGTSGGQNEQFF.

CDR3 bases: TGCGCCAGCAGCCAAGAAGGGACTAGCGGACTCAATGAGCAGTTCTTC. Its translation is CASSQEGTSGLNEQFF. This chain uses TRBV4-1 with TRBJ2-1; TRBD2 aligns across 11 bases. The ends lost 0 bases at V and 6 bases at J; junction bases unmatched: 4. Germline values: CDR1 MGHRA, CDR2 YSYEKL. This CDR3 spans 16 amino acids.

The J gene is TRBJ2-4, the V gene TRBV7-9; D gene uncertain. CDR3 size: 12 residues. V gave up 4 bases and J gave up 8 bases, with 9 bases separating them. Germline-derived CDR1 and CDR2 are SEHNR and FQNEAQ (reference sequence). The DNA of the CDR3 is TGTGCCAGCAGCTCCTCTGGGGACATTCAGTACTTC. Translation gives CASSSSGDIQYF.

This clonotype came up a few times. The chain carries TRBV7-9 and TRBJ2-3; 11 bases are a match to TRBD1. Trimming took 4 bases from V and 5 from J; bases not matched to a gene: 11. Per the germline V gene, CDR1 is SEHNR and CDR2 is FQNEAQ (reference sequence). The CDR3 has 17 residues. This chain's CDR3 is CASSWNRLDRGQDTQYF. The CDR3 DNA is TGTGCCAGCAGCTGGAACCGTCTGGACAGGGGGCAAGATACGCAGTATTTT.

This clonotype was picked up many times. The gene calls are TRBV2 and TRBJ1-4; D unresolved. The germline V gene has CDR1 SNHLY and CDR2 FYNNEI. The CDR3 runs 14 residues. Trimming shortened V by 10 bases and J by 3 bases, and 15 bases separated the two germline ends. CDR3 in amino acids: CATEGLLPNEKLFF. CDR3 bases: TGTGCCACAGAAGGGCTACTTCCTAATGAAAAACTGTTTTTT.

The CDR3 region is CASIISGGIAGELFF. Here the CDR3 DNA reads TGTGCCAGCATTATTAGCGGGGGCATTGCCGGGGAGCTGTTTTTT. The rearrangement links TRBV7-2 to TRBJ2-2; the match to TRBD2 covers 9 bases. The germline gives CDR1 SGHTA, CDR2 FQGNSA. This CDR3 spans 15 amino acids. The V gene end was trimmed by 7 bases and the J gene end by 6 bases; junction bases not matched to a gene: 9.

This rearrangement joins TRBV12-3 or TRBV12-4 to TRBJ2-1, with 8 bases matching TRBD2. This CDR3 is built from 14 residues. J lost 8 bases, V lost 3 bases, and 6 bases had no gene match. CDR3 sequence reads: CASSFRGGPHEQFF. The DNA of the CDR3 is TGTGCCAGCAGTTTTCGGGGGGGGCCGCATGAGCAGTTCTTC.

This clonotype was recorded many times. CDR3 region: CSVEKDRRHEQYF. CDR3 nucleotides: TGCAGCGTTGAGAAGGACAGGCGCCACGAGCAGTACTTC. J is TRBJ2-7 and V is TRBV29-1; TRBD1 agrees at 7 bases. Per germline, CDR1 SQVTM and CDR2 ANQGSEA. The CDR3 length is 13 residues. With V trimmed by 3 bases and J by 5 bases, 7 bases remained unmatched.

This clonotype was counted ten times or more. The rearrangement links TRBV11-2 to TRBJ1-5, with 7 bases that match TRBD1. The CDR3 length is 16 residues. Germline V gives CDR1 SGHAT, CDR2 FQNNGV. J lost 1 base, V lost 5 bases, and 8 bases had no gene match. The chain's CDR3 is CASSPGGGLSNQPQHF. The CDR3 region has the DNA TGTGCCAGCAGCCCAGGGGGGGGGTTGAGCAATCAGCCCCAGCATTTT.

The rearrangement uses TRBV7-9 and TRBJ2-3; the D gene could be TRBD1 or TRBD2 (5 bases each). Deletions cut 1 base from V and 8 bases from J, with 16 bases between. CDR1 and CDR2 from the germline V gene are SEHNR and FQNEAQ (reference sequence). The CDR3 loop spans 15 amino acids. The CDR3: CASSLEGTGKGTQYF. The CDR3 DNA is TGTGCCAGCAGCTTAGAGGGGACCGGAAAAGGTACGCAGTATTTT. The complete variable domain, with remaining parts taken from reference TRBV7-9 and TRBJ2-3, reads DTGVSQNPRHKITKRGQNVTFRCDPISEHNRLYWYRQTLGQGPEFLTYFQNEAQLEKSRLLSDRFSAERPKGSFSTLEIQRTEQGDSAMYLCASSLEGTGKGTQYFGPGTRLTVL.